This is a list of T cell receptor beta chains from one sample in a study of neurological immune-mediated disorders. A single record per CDR3 protein comes from TCRdb applying MiXCR to the 5' RACE reads. The profile shows about 76,000 distinct CDR3 sequences, 17% of them singletons. Sequencing used PBMCs. The receptors were sampled from a woman aged 40 to 49 in good health. CDR3s include the opening cysteine and the closing phenylalanine or tryptophan. Each record gives: clone size, J gene, D gene, V gene, CDR3 protein, CDR3 DNA. D genes are given only for firm matches. For some rows the clone size is stated as once, few or many, or as a class when expanded; others skip it.

clone size: many; J gene: TRBJ2-3; D gene: TRBD2; V gene: TRBV6-2/TRBV6-3; CDR3 protein: CASSGLAGTDTQYF; CDR3 DNA: TGTGCCAGCAGTGGACTAGCGGGGACAGATACGCAGTATTTT
clone size: many; J gene: TRBJ1-2; D gene: NA; V gene: TRBV4-3; CDR3 protein: CASSQGQGSNYGYTF; CDR3 DNA: TGCGCCAGCAGCCAAGGGCAGGGGTCTAACTATGGCTACACCTTC
clone size: many; J gene: TRBJ1-2; D gene: NA; V gene: TRBV2; CDR3 protein: CASSDAGSGYTF; CDR3 DNA: TGTGCCAGCAGTGATGCAGGGTCCGGCTACACCTTC
clone size: NA; J gene: TRBJ1-1; D gene: TRBD1; V gene: TRBV2; CDR3 protein: CASSDMTGGEAFF; CDR3 DNA: TGTGCCAGCAGTGATATGACAGGGGGTGAAGCTTTCTTT
clone size: NA; J gene: TRBJ2-7; D gene: NA; V gene: TRBV5-1; CDR3 protein: CASSLFPALDTYEQYF; CDR3 DNA: TGCGCCAGCAGCTTATTCCCAGCACTCGACACCTACGAGCAGTACTTC
clone size: many; J gene: TRBJ2-3; D gene: NA; V gene: TRBV10-2; CDR3 protein: CASTLYGATQYF; CDR3 DNA: TGCGCCAGCACGTTATATGGGGCTACGCAGTATTTT
clone size: many; J gene: TRBJ1-1; D gene: NA; V gene: TRBV20-1; CDR3 protein: CSARDYKQGTRRTEAFF; CDR3 DNA: TGCAGTGCTAGGGACTACAAACAGGGTACTAGGAGGACTGAAGCTTTCTTT
clone size: many; J gene: TRBJ1-5; D gene: NA; V gene: TRBV28; CDR3 protein: CASSPGRGNNQPQHF; CDR3 DNA: TGTGCCAGCAGTCCTGGGCGGGGTAATAACCAGCCCCAGCATTTT
clone size: few; J gene: TRBJ1-1; D gene: NA; V gene: TRBV20-1; CDR3 protein: CSGEGVKGNTEAFF; CDR3 DNA: TGCAGTGGGGAGGGGGTTAAAGGGAACACTGAAGCTTTCTTT
clone size: many; J gene: TRBJ2-3; D gene: NA; V gene: TRBV3-1; CDR3 protein: CASSQDLEGDTQYF; CDR3 DNA: TGTGCCAGCAGCCAAGATTTAGAAGGCGATACGCAGTATTTT
clone size: many; J gene: TRBJ1-1; D gene: NA; V gene: TRBV6-4; CDR3 protein: CASSDSPEGDTEAFF; CDR3 DNA: TGTGCCAGCAGTGACTCGCCGGAGGGGGACACTGAAGCTTTCTTT
clone size: many; J gene: TRBJ2-1; D gene: NA; V gene: TRBV7-2; CDR3 protein: CASSPGFSGYNEQFF; CDR3 DNA: TGTGCCAGCAGCCCAGGGTTTTCAGGCTACAATGAGCAGTTCTTC
clone size: many; J gene: TRBJ2-1; D gene: TRBD2; V gene: TRBV4-3; CDR3 protein: CASSQAPGLGGEEQFF; CDR3 DNA: TGCGCCAGCAGCCAAGCCCCCGGACTGGGGGGGGAGGAGCAGTTCTTC
clone size: many; J gene: TRBJ1-1; D gene: NA; V gene: TRBV12-3/TRBV12-4; CDR3 protein: CASSLDGTNTEAFF; CDR3 DNA: TGTGCCAGCAGTTTAGATGGAACGAACACTGAAGCTTTCTTT
clone size: many; J gene: TRBJ1-6; D gene: TRBD1; V gene: TRBV6-5; CDR3 protein: CASSYVRTGASLALHF; CDR3 DNA: TGTGCCAGCAGTTACGTCCGGACAGGGGCTTCTCTGGCCCTCCACTTT
clone size: many; J gene: TRBJ1-5; D gene: NA; V gene: TRBV3-1; CDR3 protein: CASSLDLNQPQHF; CDR3 DNA: TGTGCCAGCAGCCTAGACCTCAATCAGCCCCAGCATTTT
clone size: many; J gene: TRBJ2-3; D gene: TRBD2; V gene: TRBV20-1; CDR3 protein: CSAGRVLAGESTDTQYF; CDR3 DNA: TGCAGTGCTGGTCGCGTCTTAGCGGGGGAGAGCACAGATACGCAGTATTTT
clone size: once; J gene: TRBJ1-5; D gene: NA; V gene: TRBV18; CDR3 protein: CASSLGQYQPQHF; CDR3 DNA: TGTGCCAGCTCACTAGGGCAGTATCAGCCCCAGCATTTT
clone size: few; J gene: TRBJ2-2; D gene: NA; V gene: TRBV6-2/TRBV6-3; CDR3 protein: CASKGFGVTNTGELFF; CDR3 DNA: TGTGCCAGCAAAGGTTTCGGGGTAACGAACACCGGGGAGCTGTTTTTT
clone size: many; J gene: TRBJ2-1; D gene: NA; V gene: TRBV20-1; CDR3 protein: CSARDRERATYNEQFF; CDR3 DNA: TGCAGTGCTAGAGATCGGGAGCGGGCGACATACAATGAGCAGTTCTTC
clone size: many; J gene: TRBJ2-5; D gene: TRBD2; V gene: TRBV20-1; CDR3 protein: CSARDIGGTSGEPPETQYF; CDR3 DNA: TGCAGTGCTAGAGATATCGGAGGGACTAGCGGGGAACCCCCAGAGACCCAGTACTTC
clone size: few; J gene: TRBJ2-1; D gene: NA; V gene: TRBV18; CDR3 protein: CASSPWTGRGKNEQFF; CDR3 DNA: TGTGCCAGCTCACCATGGACAGGGAGGGGAAAAAATGAGCAGTTCTTC
clone size: NA; J gene: TRBJ1-1; D gene: TRBD1; V gene: TRBV28; CDR3 protein: CASSPPRDSHHTEAFF; CDR3 DNA: TGTGCCAGCAGCCCCCCACGGGACAGTCATCACACTGAAGCTTTCTTT
clone size: NA; J gene: TRBJ2-7; D gene: NA; V gene: TRBV6-5; CDR3 protein: CASSYSGRTYEQYF; CDR3 DNA: TGTGCCAGCAGTTACTCCGGACGGACCTACGAGCAGTACTTC
clone size: many; J gene: TRBJ2-5; D gene: TRBD1; V gene: TRBV4-3; CDR3 protein: CASSPLGQGKETQYF; CDR3 DNA: TGCGCCAGCAGCCCCCTAGGACAGGGTAAAGAGACCCAGTACTTC
clone size: many; J gene: TRBJ1-1; D gene: NA; V gene: TRBV20-1; CDR3 protein: CSARGGGGNTEAFF; CDR3 DNA: TGCAGTGCTAGAGGCGGGGGAGGGAACACTGAAGCTTTCTTT
clone size: many; J gene: TRBJ2-5; D gene: NA; V gene: TRBV20-1; CDR3 protein: CSARRSVETQYF; CDR3 DNA: TGCAGTGCTAGGAGATCCGTAGAGACCCAGTACTTC
clone size: many; J gene: TRBJ1-1; D gene: TRBD1; V gene: TRBV5-1; CDR3 protein: CASSSGTGGLRAFF; CDR3 DNA: TGCGCCAGCAGCTCCGGGACAGGGGGTCTAAGAGCTTTCTTT
clone size: many; J gene: TRBJ2-1; D gene: TRBD2; V gene: TRBV7-9; CDR3 protein: CASTGLAGVGEQFF; CDR3 DNA: TGTGCCAGCACCGGACTAGCGGGGGTAGGTGAGCAGTTCTTC
clone size: NA; J gene: TRBJ1-2; D gene: NA; V gene: TRBV7-2; CDR3 protein: CASSQDGTYGYTF; CDR3 DNA: TGTGCCAGCAGCCAGGACGGGACCTATGGCTACACCTTC
clone size: many; J gene: TRBJ2-5; D gene: NA; V gene: TRBV9; CDR3 protein: CASSVDRQETQYF; CDR3 DNA: TGTGCCAGCAGCGTCGACAGGCAAGAGACCCAGTACTTC
clone size: few; J gene: TRBJ2-7; D gene: NA; V gene: TRBV20-1; CDR3 protein: CSARDPGPGEQYF; CDR3 DNA: TGCAGTGCTAGAGACCCGGGGCCCGGGGAGCAGTACTTC
clone size: many; J gene: TRBJ1-5; D gene: NA; V gene: TRBV10-3; CDR3 protein: CAISESLRHQSINQPQHF; CDR3 DNA: TGTGCCATCAGTGAGTCGTTAAGACACCAGTCAATCAATCAGCCCCAGCATTTT